This TCR beta chain is drawn from a study of OX40 agonist ivuxolimab in advanced cancers. Study-wide context: Patients were given ivuxolimab, an antibody that agonizes OX40 (CD134). Dose-escalation subjects each had hepatocellular carcinoma, melanoma, renal cell or head and neck cancer.

The table came from immunoSEQ multiplex PCR; TCRdb's copy has only in-frame clones and leaves some out. This sample has 20,000 to 25,000 clones; around 83% occur once, and the top ten carry roughly 27%. CDR3 length: 20 residues. V was clipped by 0 bases and J by 0 bases, with 21 bases between them. From germline, CDR1 is SGHDN and CDR2 FVKESK. Material: CD4+ or CD8+ T cells sorted from blood, obtained in a trial of the OX40 agonist ivuxolimab. V usage is TRBV14 and J usage is TRBJ1-5; D call uncertain. The sequence derives from an adult with an advanced solid tumor such as melanoma, head and neck, liver or kidney cancer. The CDR3 is CASSQDRVRNKLYSNQPQHF. In DNA, the CDR3 is TGTGCCAGCAGCCAAGATCGCGTTCGGAACAAACTTTATAGCAATCAGCCCCAGCATTTT.